These T cell receptor beta chains were read from a single sample in a study of blood T cell repertoires in COVID-19. TCRdb keeps only in-frame clones here, not all; method: immunoSEQ multiplex PCR. The sample records 250,000 to 300,000 clones, about nine tenths being singletons. Sequenced sample: PBMCs or T cells enriched from blood (not recorded which). The receptor source for this set is a human donor in a cohort exposed to, infected with or recovered from COVID-19 (not recorded which). The donor label of this sample is uncertain. The CDR3 runs from the conserved cysteine through the conserved F or W. Fields, in order: V gene, clone size, J gene, CDR3 protein. Clone sizes are given selectively: once, few, many, or a class where the clone is expanded.

TRBV5-1	few	TRBJ1-2	CASSLGTGGYGYTF
TRBV6-6	-	TRBJ1-1	CASGLPGQINTEAFF
TRBV4-1	once	TRBJ2-1	CASSQVAGRPYNEQFF
TRBV5-1	-	TRBJ2-3	CASGTGVTDTQYF
TRBV19	-	TRBJ1-5	CASSVTGKGSNQPQHF
TRBV24-1	-	TRBJ1-2	CATSRDTSNYGYTF
TRBV3-1/TRBV3-2	-	TRBJ2-2	CASSPLRAGGSGELFF
TRBV25-1	-	TRBJ1-5	CARTRQAPSDQPQHF
TRBV13	-	TRBJ2-1	CASRNSGSSYNEQFF
TRBV28	-	TRBJ1-2	CASSFPRQGLYGYTF
TRBV25-1	-	TRBJ1-2	CASRSGTQDGYTF
TRBV19	-	TRBJ2-4	CASSMSGVAKNIQYF
TRBV9	once	TRBJ2-1	CASSARDTPYNEQFF
TRBV27	-	TRBJ1-2	CASSLSPPGQASRGYTF
TRBV12-3/TRBV12-4	-	TRBJ1-1	CASSYQGSTEAFF
TRBV19	-	TRBJ2-3	CASSNGQGVTDTQYF
TRBV29-1	-	TRBJ2-7	CSVKQGGEQYF
TRBV9	-	TRBJ1-2	CASSVEDRANYGYTF
TRBV2	once	TRBJ1-2	CASSTDSGTVYGYTF
TRBV29-1	-	TRBJ1-1	CSVNRGEGLNTEAFF
TRBV7-2	-	TRBJ2-7	CASSLGRSRAIYHEQYF
TRBV4-2	-	TRBJ2-7	CASSQEGGASQSSYEQYF
TRBV5-1	-	TRBJ2-7	CASSLGEGVSYEQYF
TRBV18	-	TRBJ1-2	CASSDWGENYGYTF
TRBV5-1	-	TRBJ2-1	CASSEGTGGFYEQFF
TRBV7-3	-	TRBJ2-2	CASMNKNTGELFF